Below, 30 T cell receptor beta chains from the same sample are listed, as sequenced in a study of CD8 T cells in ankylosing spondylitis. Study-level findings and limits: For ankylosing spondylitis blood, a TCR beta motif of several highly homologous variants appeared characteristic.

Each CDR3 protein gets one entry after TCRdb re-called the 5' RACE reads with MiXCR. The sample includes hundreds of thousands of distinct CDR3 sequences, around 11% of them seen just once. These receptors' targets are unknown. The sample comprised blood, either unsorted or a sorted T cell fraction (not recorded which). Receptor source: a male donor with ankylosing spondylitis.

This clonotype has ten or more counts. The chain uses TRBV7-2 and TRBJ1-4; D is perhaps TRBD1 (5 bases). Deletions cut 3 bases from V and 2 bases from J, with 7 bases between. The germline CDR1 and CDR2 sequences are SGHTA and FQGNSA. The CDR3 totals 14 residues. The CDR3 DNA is TGTGCCAGCAGCTTCCGGGGGACTAATGAAAAACTGTTTTTT. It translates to CASSFRGTNEKLFF.

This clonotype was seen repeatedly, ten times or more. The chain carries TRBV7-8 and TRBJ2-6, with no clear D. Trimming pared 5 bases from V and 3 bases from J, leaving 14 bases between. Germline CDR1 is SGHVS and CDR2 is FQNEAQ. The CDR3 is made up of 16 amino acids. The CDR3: CASSPRWLGGANVLTF. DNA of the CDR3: TGTGCCAGCAGCCCACGTTGGTTAGGTGGGGCCAACGTCCTGACTTTC.

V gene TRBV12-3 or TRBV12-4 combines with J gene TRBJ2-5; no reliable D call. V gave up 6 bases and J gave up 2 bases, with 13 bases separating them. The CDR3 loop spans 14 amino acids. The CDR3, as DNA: TGTGCCAGCAGGACATCAGGATATCAAGAGACCCAGTACTTC. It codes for CASRTSGYQETQYF.

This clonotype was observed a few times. CDR3 sequence (DNA): TGTGCCAGCAGCTTGTTCGGGTATAATTCACCCCTCCACTTT. As protein: CASSLFGYNSPLHF. J is TRBJ1-6 and V is TRBV5-5; unclear D gene. Germline CDR1 SGHKS, CDR2 YYEKEE (reference sequence). The CDR3 spans 14 residues. Trimming left V 1 base short and J 4 bases short, with 6 bases between.

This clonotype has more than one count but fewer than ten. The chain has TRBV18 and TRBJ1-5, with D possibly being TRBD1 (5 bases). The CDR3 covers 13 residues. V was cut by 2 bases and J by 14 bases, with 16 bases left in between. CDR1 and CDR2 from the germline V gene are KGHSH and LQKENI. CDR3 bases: TGTGCCAGCTCACCAGAAGAGGGGAACCCGGAGCATTTT. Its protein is CASSPEEGNPEHF.

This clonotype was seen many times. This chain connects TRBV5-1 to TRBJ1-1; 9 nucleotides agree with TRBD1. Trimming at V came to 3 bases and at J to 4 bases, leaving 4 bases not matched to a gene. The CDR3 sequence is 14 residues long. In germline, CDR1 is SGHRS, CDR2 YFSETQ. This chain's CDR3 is CASSSGTGSTEAFF. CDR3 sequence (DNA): TGCGCCAGCAGCTCCGGGACAGGGTCCACTGAAGCTTTCTTT. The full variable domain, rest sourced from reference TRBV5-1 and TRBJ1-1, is KAGVTQTPRYLIKTRGQQVTLSCSPISGHRSVSWYQQTPGQGLQFLFEYFSETQRNKGNFPGRFSGRQFSNSRSEMNVSTLELGDSALYLCASSSGTGSTEAFFGQGTRLTVV.

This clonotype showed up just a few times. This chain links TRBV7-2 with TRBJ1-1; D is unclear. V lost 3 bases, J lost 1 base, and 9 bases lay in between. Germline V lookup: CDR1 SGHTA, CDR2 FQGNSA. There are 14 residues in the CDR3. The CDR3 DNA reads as TGTGCCAGCAGCTTTGGCGATCGGAACACTGAAGCTTTCTTT. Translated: CASSFGDRNTEAFF.

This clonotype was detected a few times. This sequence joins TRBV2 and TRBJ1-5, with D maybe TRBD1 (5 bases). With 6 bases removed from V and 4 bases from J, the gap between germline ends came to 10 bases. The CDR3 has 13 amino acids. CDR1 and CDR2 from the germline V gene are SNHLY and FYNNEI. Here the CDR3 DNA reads TGTGCCAGCAGGGGGGAGGAAAATCAGCCCCAGCATTTT. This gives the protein CASRGEENQPQHF. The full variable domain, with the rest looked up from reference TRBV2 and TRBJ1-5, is EPEVTQTPSHQVTQMGQEVILRCVPISNHLYFYWYRQILGQKVEFLVSFYNNEISEKSEIFDDQFSVERPDGSNFTLKIRSTKLEDSAMYFCASRGEENQPQHFGDGTRLSIL.

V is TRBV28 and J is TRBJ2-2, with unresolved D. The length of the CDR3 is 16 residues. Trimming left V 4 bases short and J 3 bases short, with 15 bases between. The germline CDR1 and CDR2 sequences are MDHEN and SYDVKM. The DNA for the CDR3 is TGTGCCAGCAGTTCCGGGCCTCTCCTGTACACCGGGGAGCTGTTTTTT. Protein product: CASSSGPLLYTGELFF.

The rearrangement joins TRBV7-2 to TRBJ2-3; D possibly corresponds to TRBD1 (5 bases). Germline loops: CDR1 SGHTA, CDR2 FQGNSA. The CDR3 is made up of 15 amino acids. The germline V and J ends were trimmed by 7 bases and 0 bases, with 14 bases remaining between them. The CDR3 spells CASIPTAPSTDTQYF. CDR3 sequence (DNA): TGTGCCAGCATCCCGACAGCCCCTAGCACAGATACGCAGTATTTT. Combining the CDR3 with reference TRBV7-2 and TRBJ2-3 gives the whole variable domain GAGVSQSPSNKVTEKGKDVELRCDPISGHTALYWYRQSLGQGLEFLIYFQGNSAPDKSGLPSDRFSAERTGGSVSTLTIQRTQQEDSAVYLCASIPTAPSTDTQYFGPGTRLTVL.

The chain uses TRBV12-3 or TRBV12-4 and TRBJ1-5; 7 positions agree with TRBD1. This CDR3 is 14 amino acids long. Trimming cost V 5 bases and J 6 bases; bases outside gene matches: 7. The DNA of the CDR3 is TGTGCCAGCAGTACCCAGGGGGGAGGTCAGCCCCAGCATTTT. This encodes CASSTQGGGQPQHF.

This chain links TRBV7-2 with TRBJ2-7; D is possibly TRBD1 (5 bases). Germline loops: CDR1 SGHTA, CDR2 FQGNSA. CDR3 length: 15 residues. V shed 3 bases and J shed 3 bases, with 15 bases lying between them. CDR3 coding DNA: TGTGCCAGCAGCTTGAAGGGGAACGCCTTCTACGAGCAGTACTTC. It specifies CASSLKGNAFYEQYF.

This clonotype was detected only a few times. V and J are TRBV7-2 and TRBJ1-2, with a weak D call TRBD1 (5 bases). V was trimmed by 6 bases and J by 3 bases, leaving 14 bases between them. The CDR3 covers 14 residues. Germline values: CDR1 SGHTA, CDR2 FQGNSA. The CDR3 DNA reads TGTGCCAGCAGATTCTGGGACGGCCACTATGGCTACACCTTC. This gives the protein CASRFWDGHYGYTF. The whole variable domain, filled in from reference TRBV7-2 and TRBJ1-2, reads GAGVSQSPSNKVTEKGKDVELRCDPISGHTALYWYRQSLGQGLEFLIYFQGNSAPDKSGLPSDRFSAERTGGSVSTLTIQRTQQEDSAVYLCASRFWDGHYGYTFGSGTRLTVV.

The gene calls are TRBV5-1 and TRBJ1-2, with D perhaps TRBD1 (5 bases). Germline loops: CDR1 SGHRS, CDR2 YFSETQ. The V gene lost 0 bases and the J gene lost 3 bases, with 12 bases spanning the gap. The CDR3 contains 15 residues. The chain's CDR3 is CASSLAGRADYGYTF. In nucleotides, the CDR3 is TGCGCCAGCAGCTTGGCCGGCAGGGCAGACTATGGCTACACCTTC.

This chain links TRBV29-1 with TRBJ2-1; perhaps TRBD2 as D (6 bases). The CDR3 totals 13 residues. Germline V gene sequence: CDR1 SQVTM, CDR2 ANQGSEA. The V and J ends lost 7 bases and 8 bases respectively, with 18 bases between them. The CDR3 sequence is CSAGDFVVYEQFF. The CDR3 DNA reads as TGCAGCGCGGGGGATTTCGTCGTCTATGAGCAGTTCTTC.

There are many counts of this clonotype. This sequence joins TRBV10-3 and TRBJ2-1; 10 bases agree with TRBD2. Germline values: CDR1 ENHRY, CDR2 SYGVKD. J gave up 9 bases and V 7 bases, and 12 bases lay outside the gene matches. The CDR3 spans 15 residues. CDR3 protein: CAIKPGLAGAGEQFF. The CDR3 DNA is TGTGCCATCAAACCCGGGCTAGCGGGGGCAGGTGAGCAGTTCTTC.

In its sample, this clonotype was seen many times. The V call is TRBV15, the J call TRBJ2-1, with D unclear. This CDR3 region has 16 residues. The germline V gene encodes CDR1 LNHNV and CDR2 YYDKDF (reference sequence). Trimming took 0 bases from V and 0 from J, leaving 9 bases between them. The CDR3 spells CATSRDEASSYNEQFF. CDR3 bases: TGTGCCACCAGCAGAGATGAGGCGAGCTCCTACAATGAGCAGTTCTTC.

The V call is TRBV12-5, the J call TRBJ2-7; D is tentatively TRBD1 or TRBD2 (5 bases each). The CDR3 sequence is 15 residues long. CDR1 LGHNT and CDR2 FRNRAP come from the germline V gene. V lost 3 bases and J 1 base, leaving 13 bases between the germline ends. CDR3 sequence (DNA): TGTGCTAGTGGTTTCCGATCTGGGGGTTCCTACGAGCAGTACTTC. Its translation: CASGFRSGGSYEQYF.

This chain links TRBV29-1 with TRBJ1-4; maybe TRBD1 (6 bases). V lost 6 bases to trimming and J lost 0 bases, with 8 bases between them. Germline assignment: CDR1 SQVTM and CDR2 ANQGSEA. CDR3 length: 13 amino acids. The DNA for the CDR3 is TGCAGCGTAGGACAGACAACTAATGAAAAACTGTTTTTT. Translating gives CSVGQTTNEKLFF.

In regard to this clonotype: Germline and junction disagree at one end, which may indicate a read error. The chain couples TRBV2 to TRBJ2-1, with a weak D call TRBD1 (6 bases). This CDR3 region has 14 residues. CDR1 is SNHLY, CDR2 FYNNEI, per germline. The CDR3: CASTPDSSNNEQFF. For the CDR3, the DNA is TGTGCCAGCACCCCGGACAGCTCCAACAATGAGCAGTTCTTC.

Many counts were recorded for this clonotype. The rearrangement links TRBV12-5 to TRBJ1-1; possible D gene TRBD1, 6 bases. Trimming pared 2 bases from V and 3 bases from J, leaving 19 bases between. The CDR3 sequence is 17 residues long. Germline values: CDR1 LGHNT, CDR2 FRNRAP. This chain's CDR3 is CASGLQPTQGRDTEAFF. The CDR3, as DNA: TGTGCTAGTGGTTTGCAACCCACACAGGGACGCGACACTGAAGCTTTCTTT.

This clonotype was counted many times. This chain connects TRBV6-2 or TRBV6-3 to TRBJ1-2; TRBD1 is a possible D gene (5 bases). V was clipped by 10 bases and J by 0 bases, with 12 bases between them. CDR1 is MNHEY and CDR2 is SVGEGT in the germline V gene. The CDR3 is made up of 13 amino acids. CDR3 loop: CATLGTPNYGYTF. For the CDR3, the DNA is TGTGCCACCCTCGGGACGCCTAACTATGGCTACACCTTC.

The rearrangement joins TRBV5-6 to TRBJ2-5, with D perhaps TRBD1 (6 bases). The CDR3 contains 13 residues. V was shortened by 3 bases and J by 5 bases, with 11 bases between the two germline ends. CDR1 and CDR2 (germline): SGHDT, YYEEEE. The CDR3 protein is CASSWGPLETQYF. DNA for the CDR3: TGTGCCAGCAGCTGGGGGCCTTTGGAGACCCAGTACTTC.

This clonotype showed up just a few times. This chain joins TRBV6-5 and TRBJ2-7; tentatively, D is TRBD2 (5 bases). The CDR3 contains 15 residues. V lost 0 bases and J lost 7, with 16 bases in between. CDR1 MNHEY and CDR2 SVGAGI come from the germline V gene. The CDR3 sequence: CASSYSPGPTREQYF. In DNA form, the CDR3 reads TGTGCCAGCAGTTACTCGCCAGGTCCTACTAGGGAGCAGTACTTC.

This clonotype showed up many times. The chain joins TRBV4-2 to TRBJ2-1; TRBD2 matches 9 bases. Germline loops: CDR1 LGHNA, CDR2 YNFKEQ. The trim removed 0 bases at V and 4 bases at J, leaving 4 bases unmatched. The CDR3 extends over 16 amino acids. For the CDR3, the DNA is TGTGCCAGCAGCCAAGATTGGACTAGCGTGTACAATGAGCAGTTCTTC. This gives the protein CASSQDWTSVYNEQFF.

The DNA for the CDR3 is TGCAGTGCCTTTAGGGTGGCATCCTCGTATGGAAACATTCAGTACTTC. Its protein is CSAFRVASSYGNIQYF. V gene TRBV20-1 combines with J gene TRBJ2-4; D ambiguous. Germline assignment: CDR1 DFQATT and CDR2 SNEGSKA (reference sequence). CDR3 length: 16 residues. The V end was cut by 6 bases, the J end by 6 bases, with 24 bases between.

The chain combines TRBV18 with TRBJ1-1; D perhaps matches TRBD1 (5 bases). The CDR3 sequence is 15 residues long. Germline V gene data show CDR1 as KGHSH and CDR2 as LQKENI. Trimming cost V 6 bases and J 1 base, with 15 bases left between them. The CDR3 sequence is CASSQIPTANTEAFF. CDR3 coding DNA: TGTGCCAGCTCCCAAATACCGACAGCGAACACTGAAGCTTTCTTT.

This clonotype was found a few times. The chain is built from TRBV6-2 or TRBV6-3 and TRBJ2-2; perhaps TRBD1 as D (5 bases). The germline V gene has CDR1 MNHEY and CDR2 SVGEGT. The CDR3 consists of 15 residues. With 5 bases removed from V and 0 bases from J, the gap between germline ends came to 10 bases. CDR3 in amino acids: CASSHGRANTGELFF. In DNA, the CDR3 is TGTGCCAGCAGTCACGGCAGGGCGAACACCGGGGAGCTGTTTTTT.

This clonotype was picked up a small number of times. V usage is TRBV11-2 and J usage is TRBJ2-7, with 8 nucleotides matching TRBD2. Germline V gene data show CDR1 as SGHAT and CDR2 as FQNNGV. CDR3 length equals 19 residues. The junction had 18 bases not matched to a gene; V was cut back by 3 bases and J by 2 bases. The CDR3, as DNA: TGTGCCAGCAGCTTTCGACACCATAGCGGGGTTTTTCCAGCCTACGAGCAGTACTTC. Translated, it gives CASSFRHHSGVFPAYEQYF.

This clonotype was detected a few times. The CDR3 nucleotides read TGCGCCAGCAGCCCCGGAGCAGGTCATAGCTACACCTTC. It is translated as CASSPGAGHSYTF. The chain has TRBV5-1 and TRBJ1-2; D gene unclear. The CDR3 is made up of 13 amino acids. CDR1 and CDR2 (germline): SGHRS, YFSETQ. Trimming took 4 bases from V and 9 from J, leaving 16 bases between them. Variable domain in full (rest from reference TRBV5-1 and TRBJ1-2): KAGVTQTPRYLIKTRGQQVTLSCSPISGHRSVSWYQQTPGQGLQFLFEYFSETQRNKGNFPGRFSGRQFSNSRSEMNVSTLELGDSALYLCASSPGAGHSYTFGSGTRLTVV.